This T cell receptor beta chain was captured in a study of blood T cell repertoires in COVID-19. Study-wide context: Acute and convalescent COVID-19 samples came from the United States, Italy and Spain. T cells, B-cell-depleted T cells, or PBMCs provided the cDNA or gDNA that served as material.

In the original processing: How many nucleated cells were present was estimated from reference gene primer amplification. Produced via immunoSEQ multiplex PCR; TCRdb's table is partial and in-frame only. For V, J and clone size, that table is used; D and trimming come from the DNA. This sample carries around 300,000 clones, about nine tenths of them seen once, and the ten largest clones take 1%. This clone was seen only once. This CDR3 spans 15 amino acids. V was trimmed by 3 bases and J by 8 bases, leaving 17 bases between them. Germline lookup yields CDR1 SGHTA and CDR2 FQGNSA. The sample comprised peripheral blood. The rearrangement links TRBV7-2 to TRBJ2-4; perhaps TRBD2 as D (6 bases). This sequence originates from a man aged 45-65 years with active or convalescent COVID-19. The CDR3, as DNA: TGTGCCAGCAGCTTGAACGTCCTTTGGGGGGACATTCAGTACTTC. Translated: CASSLNVLWGDIQYF.